The source of this T cell receptor beta chain is a study of Ad26.COV2.S vaccination and SARS-CoV-2 variants. Overall study context: It was the COV1001 Ad26.COV2.S trial arm that included the donor. Points from the study as a whole: Reportedly, spike-specific CD8+ and CD4+ T cell responses achieved substantial breadth once vaccination had taken place. Recipients of either vaccine or placebo displayed similar breadth of non-spike TCRs. Assessments of TCR breadth and depth may have underestimated the total T cell responses.

Documented treatment: around 19 received Ad26.COV2.S at low or high dose, single or two shots; several received placebo; per-sample allocation not given. Samples came from day 63 after the first vaccine or placebo injection. In regard to this clone: Its antigen is not known.

Clones were read by immunoSEQ multiplex PCR, and TCRdb kept only the in-frame ones, dropping some. Among hundreds of thousands of clones listed, more than 75% were seen once. The CDR3 sequence is 16 residues long. Trimming removed 2 bases at V and 3 bases at J, with 13 bases between. From germline, CDR1 is LNHDA and CDR2 SQIVND (reference sequence). Source: peripheral blood, taken in a trial of Ad26.COV2.S vaccine versus placebo. The rearrangement links TRBV19 to TRBJ2-2; possibly TRBD1 for D (6 bases). The TCR comes from a person aged 18-60 years who received the Ad26.COV2.S COVID-19 vaccine or a placebo. CDR3 region: CASSILAGEYTGELFF. CDR3 bases: TGTGCCAGTAGTATACTAGCAGGGGAGTACACCGGGGAGCTGTTTTTT.